These 30 T cell receptor beta chains share one sample of origin, sequenced in a study of STAT3 mutations in large granular lymphocyte leukemia. TCRdb's table, derived via immunoSEQ multiplex PCR, lists solely in-frame clones and lacks some. This table has 10,000 to 15,000 clones, roughly nine tenths appearing once. Study-wide findings and caveats: In T-cell large granular lymphocyte leukemia, about half of patients showed multiple immunodominant subclonotypes.

The antigens for these receptors are not known. Sequencing input: peripheral blood mononuclear cells. The receptors shown here come from a man aged 35 to 55 with T-cell large granular lymphocyte leukemia. Some clones in this sample may be carry-over from other donors' samples.

The chain carries TRBV11-2 and TRBJ2-2, with 8 bases aligning to TRBD2. CDR1 and CDR2 (germline): SGHAT, FQNNGV. This CDR3 is built from 17 residues. The V segment lost 5 bases and the J segment 3 bases; nucleotides outside the gene matches: 11. As DNA, the CDR3 is TGTGCCAGCAGCCTCCGGGGGGGTCCACCGGACACCGGGGAGCTGTTTTTT. Amino acids: CASSLRGGPPDTGELFF.

The genes are TRBV15 and TRBJ2-7, with D hard to call. The CDR3 has 13 residues. Trimming cost V 1 base and J 2 bases, with 6 bases left between them. Germline V gene lookup returns CDR1 LNHNV and CDR2 YYDKDF (reference sequence). CDR3 nucleotides: TGTGCCACCAGCAGAGGAACAACCTACGAGCAGTACTTC. Residues: CATSRGTTYEQYF.

V usage is TRBV4-2 and J usage is TRBJ1-2; unclear D gene. This CDR3 is 12 amino acids long. Germline assignment: CDR1 LGHNA and CDR2 YNFKEQ. Trimming pared 0 bases from V and 7 bases from J, leaving 6 bases between. DNA for the CDR3: TGTGCCAGCAGCCAAGATAGTGGTGGCTACACCTTC. Translation: CASSQDSGGYTF.

The chain carries TRBV5-6 and TRBJ2-2, with 10 bases identical to TRBD2. Per the germline V gene, CDR1 is SGHDT and CDR2 is YYEEEE. The CDR3 spans 16 residues. The V segment lost 0 bases and the J segment 8 bases; nucleotides outside the gene matches: 7. The CDR3 spells CASSLELAGALGELFF. For the CDR3, the DNA is TGTGCCAGCAGCTTGGAGCTAGCGGGGGCGTTAGGGGAGCTGTTTTTT.

V gene TRBV4-3 combines with J gene TRBJ1-2; D is unclear. V was cut by 3 bases and J by 8 bases, with 16 bases left in between. The CDR3 consists of 14 residues. The germline V gene has CDR1 LGHNA and CDR2 YSLEER. CDR3 coding DNA: TGCGCCAGCAGCCATAAACCTCCTTTAGGAGGCTACACCTTC. It specifies CASSHKPPLGGYTF.

The V call is TRBV6-5, the J call TRBJ1-2; possibly TRBD1 for D (5 bases). This CDR3 comprises 12 residues. Germline CDR1 and CDR2: MNHEY and SVGAGI. V was trimmed by 10 bases and J by 0 bases, leaving 9 bases between them. The CDR3 coding sequence is TGTGCCACACGACAGCCTAACTATGGCTACACCTTC. As protein: CATRQPNYGYTF.

The rearrangement uses TRBV9 and TRBJ2-3; no firm D call. CDR1 and CDR2 from the germline V gene are SGDLS and YYNGEE. The CDR3 covers 13 residues. With 2 bases removed from V and 0 bases from J, the gap between germline ends came to 4 bases. The CDR3 protein is CASSVSSTDTQYF. The CDR3 bases are TGTGCCAGCAGCGTTAGTAGCACAGATACGCAGTATTTT.

The chain joins TRBV2 to TRBJ1-2; the D is unclear. Germline V lookup: CDR1 SNHLY, CDR2 FYNNEI. This CDR3 comprises 12 residues. V was shortened by 6 bases and J by 4 bases, with 9 bases between the two germline ends. The CDR3 here is CASRVQSYGYTF. The CDR3 DNA reads as TGTGCCAGCAGAGTACAATCCTATGGCTACACCTTC.

This rearrangement joins TRBV18 to TRBJ2-3, with D perhaps TRBD1 (5 bases). Trimming removed 5 bases at V and 2 bases at J, with 11 bases between. The CDR3 length is 14 residues. Per germline, CDR1 KGHSH and CDR2 LQKENI. As DNA, the CDR3 is TGTGCCAGCTCATCTCGACAGATCACAGATACGCAGTATTTT. This translates into CASSSRQITDTQYF. Together with reference TRBV18 and TRBJ2-3, the CDR3 gives the full variable domain: NAGVMQNPRHLVRRRGQEARLRCSPMKGHSHVYWYRQLPEEGLKFMVYLQKENIIDESGMPKERFSAEFPKEGPSILRIQQVVRGDSAAYFCASSSRQITDTQYFGPGTRLTVL.

The J gene is TRBJ1-1, the V gene TRBV5-1, with 9 bases identical to TRBD1. The CDR3 consists of 15 residues. Trimming removed 0 bases from V and 6 bases from J; junction bases left unmatched: 6. Per the germline V gene, CDR1 is SGHRS and CDR2 is YFSETQ. CDR3 in DNA: TGCGCCAGCAGCTTGGTGGACAGGGGTACCTCTGAAGCTTTCTTT. It yields the protein CASSLVDRGTSEAFF.

The CDR3 bases are TGTGCCAGCAGCTTATCCCGGGGGAGTGGCTACACCTTC. Translation: CASSLSRGSGYTF. This chain joins TRBV11-3 and TRBJ1-2, with D possibly being TRBD1 (5 bases). In germline, CDR1 is SGHNT, CDR2 YENEEA. V lost 2 bases and J 7 bases, leaving 11 bases between the germline ends. CDR3 length: 13 residues.

In its sample, this clone is large. The V call is TRBV15, the J call TRBJ2-7; D ambiguous. There are 15 residues in the CDR3. V dropped 0 bases and J dropped 3 bases, with 12 bases sitting between them. CDR1 is LNHNV and CDR2 is YYDKDF in the germline V gene (reference sequence). CDR3 in DNA: TGTGCCACCAGCAGAGATATTCCAGGATACTACGAGCAGTACTTC. Translated, it gives CATSRDIPGYYEQYF.

J is TRBJ2-7 and V is TRBV5-4; the D gene is possibly TRBD1 (6 bases). CDR3 length: 14 amino acids. Trimming left V 4 bases short and J 2 bases short, with 13 bases between. Germline V CDR1 and CDR2: SGHNT, YYREEE (reference sequence). The CDR3 bases are TGTGCCAGCAGCCTACGGGACAACCCCTACGAGCAGTACTTC. As protein: CASSLRDNPYEQYF.

The chain couples TRBV15 to TRBJ1-3; D is uncertain. Trimming pared 1 base from V and 0 bases from J, leaving 10 bases between. CDR1 and CDR2 (germline): LNHNV, YYDKDF (reference sequence). The CDR3 is 16 amino acids. Written as DNA, the CDR3 is TGTGCCACCAGCAGAGCCGACACTGTCTCTGGAAACACCATATATTTT. This encodes CATSRADTVSGNTIYF.

The chain employs TRBV20-1 and TRBJ2-7; D ambiguous. Germline assignment: CDR1 DFQATT and CDR2 SNEGSKA (reference sequence). V was shortened by 6 bases and J by 4 bases, with 10 bases between the two germline ends. This CDR3 has 11 residues. DNA of the CDR3: TGCAGTGCGGTCACGGATTACGAGCAGTACTTC. This codes for CSAVTDYEQYF.

The chain has TRBV6-1 and TRBJ1-2; D possibly corresponds to TRBD1 (5 bases). Germline values: CDR1 MNHNS, CDR2 SASEGT. V was shortened by 7 bases and J by 2 bases, with 17 bases between the two germline ends. The CDR3 covers 15 residues. CDR3 sequence (DNA): TGTGCCAGCACTCTAGGGGCCAACCCCAACTATGGCTACACCTTC. Translated, it gives CASTLGANPNYGYTF.

V gene TRBV28 combines with J gene TRBJ2-2; maybe TRBD1 (6 bases). The CDR3 has 15 amino acids. V gave up 3 bases and J gave up 2 bases, with 10 bases separating them. Germline assignment: CDR1 MDHEN and CDR2 SYDVKM. The chain's CDR3 is CASSLRGTNTGELFF. CDR3 DNA: TGTGCCAGCAGTTTGAGGGGGACAAACACCGGGGAGCTGTTTTTT. Drawing the rest from reference TRBV28 and TRBJ2-2, the complete variable domain is DVKVTQSSRYLVKRTGEKVFLECVQDMDHENMFWYRQDPGLGLRLIYFSYDVKMKEKGDIPEGYSVSREKKERFSLILESASTNQTSMYLCASSLRGTNTGELFFGEGSRLTVL.

CDR3 loop: CASSYGQGMNTEAFF. The DNA of the CDR3 is TGCGCCAGCAGCTACGGACAGGGGATGAACACTGAAGCTTTCTTT. The chain links TRBV5-1 to TRBJ1-1; 9 bases agree with TRBD1. V was clipped by 3 bases and J by 0 bases; unmatched bases: 3. Germline-derived CDR1 and CDR2 are SGHRS and YFSETQ. The CDR3 runs 15 residues.

Written as DNA, the CDR3 is TGTGCCAGCAGGGACAGGACGAGCTCTGGGGCCAACGTCCTGACTTTC. Translated, it gives CASRDRTSSGANVLTF. This rearrangement joins TRBV6-6 to TRBJ2-6; TRBD1 matches 7 bases. Germline values: CDR1 MNHNY, CDR2 SVGAGI (reference sequence). CDR3 length: 16 residues. V trimming: 6 bases; J trimming: 0 bases; junction bases outside the gene matches: 5.

This chain links TRBV10-2 with TRBJ1-2, with D possibly matching TRBD1 (5 bases). V dropped 10 bases and J dropped 4 bases, with 16 bases sitting between them. The CDR3 length is 13 residues. CDR1 WSHSY and CDR2 SAAADI come from the germline V gene. In DNA form, the CDR3 reads TGCGCCACCCGGGGGACGGAACCCTATGGCTACACCTTC. It is translated as CATRGTEPYGYTF.

V gene TRBV5-8 combines with J gene TRBJ1-4, with TRBD1 matching 8 bases. CDR1 SGHTS and CDR2 YDEGEE come from the germline V gene. With 3 bases clipped from V and 8 bases from J, the junction kept 6 bases outside the gene matches. The CDR3 loop spans 14 amino acids. The CDR3 loop reads CASSYGQGDEKLFF. In DNA, the CDR3 is TGTGCCAGCAGCTACGGACAGGGCGACGAAAAACTGTTTTTT.

This chain uses TRBV30 with TRBJ1-2, with a weak D call TRBD1 (5 bases). V lost 2 bases and J 4 bases, leaving 20 bases between the germline ends. Germline CDR1 is GTSNPN and CDR2 is SVGIG (reference sequence). The CDR3 is made up of 16 amino acids. The CDR3 sequence is CAWSPPLGGNFYGYTF. The CDR3, as DNA: TGTGCCTGGAGTCCCCCACTCGGGGGGAACTTCTATGGCTACACCTTC.

This chain joins TRBV9 and TRBJ1-3, with D possibly TRBD1 on 5 matching bases. CDR3 size: 15 residues. Between the trimmed V and J ends, which lost 3 bases and 0 bases, there was a span of 10 bases. The germline V gene has CDR1 SGDLS and CDR2 YYNGEE. The CDR3 coding sequence is TGTGCCAGCAGCGACCGGGACGACTCTGGAAACACCATATATTTT. Translating it yields CASSDRDDSGNTIYF.

The chain uses TRBV18 and TRBJ1-2, with 9 bases lining up with TRBD1. CDR3 length: 15 residues. V was pared by 3 bases and J by 2 bases, with 4 bases of the junction left unmatched. Germline V lookup: CDR1 KGHSH, CDR2 LQKENI. CDR3 residues: CASSPPGQGNYGYTF. The CDR3 DNA is TGTGCCAGCTCACCGCCGGGACAGGGAAACTATGGCTACACCTTC.

The rearrangement joins TRBV7-9 to TRBJ2-7; D is perhaps TRBD1 or TRBD2 (5 bases each). The CDR3 has 13 amino acids. V was clipped by 7 bases and J by 2 bases, with 12 bases between them. From germline, CDR1 is SEHNR and CDR2 FQNEAQ (reference sequence). CDR3: CASTTGTTYEQYF. CDR3 nucleotide sequence: TGTGCCAGCACCACCGGGACCACCTACGAGCAGTACTTC.

This clone was picked up one time. CDR3 nucleotides: TGTGCCAGCAGCTTTGCTGGGGAGCAGTACTTC. Residues: CASSFAGEQYF. The chain combines TRBV11-2 with TRBJ2-7; D unclear. The germline gives CDR1 SGHAT, CDR2 FQNNGV. Trimming removed 3 bases at V and 7 bases at J, with 7 bases between. This CDR3 spans 11 amino acids.

The chain employs TRBV6-1 and TRBJ2-3; 11 bases are a match to TRBD2. CDR3 length: 19 amino acids. After removal of 2 bases from V and 0 bases from J, the junction contained 10 bases not matched to a gene. Germline V lookup: CDR1 MNHNS, CDR2 SASEGT. The DNA for the CDR3 is TGTGCCAGCAGTGAACTAGCGGGGGGTCCAACCTCTAGCACAGATACGCAGTATTTT. Translating gives CASSELAGGPTSSTDTQYF.

The chain uses TRBV5-4 and TRBJ1-2; tentatively, D is TRBD1 (6 bases). Germline V lookup: CDR1 SGHNT, CDR2 YYREEE (reference sequence). Trimming left V 4 bases short and J 4 bases short, with 14 bases between. This CDR3 is 14 amino acids long. CDR3 sequence reads: CASSKRGVGYGYTF. In DNA form, the CDR3 reads TGTGCCAGCAGCAAGAGGGGGGTTGGCTATGGCTACACCTTC.

The chain recombines TRBV18 with TRBJ2-1; D is possibly TRBD2 (6 bases). Germline CDR1 KGHSH, CDR2 LQKENI. The V and J ends lost 4 bases and 5 bases respectively, with 18 bases between them. The CDR3 extends over 16 amino acids. CDR3 residues: CASSRPGLTTDNEQFF. CDR3 DNA: TGTGCCAGCTCACGCCCGGGACTCACAACCGACAATGAGCAGTTCTTC.

This chain uses TRBV6-5 with TRBJ2-3; D perhaps matches TRBD1 (6 bases). The germline gives CDR1 MNHEY, CDR2 SVGAGI. The V gene lost 4 bases and the J gene lost 0 bases, with 11 bases spanning the gap. The CDR3 totals 15 residues. The CDR3 bases are TGTGCCAGCAGTTTGACAGGAATAAGCACAGATACGCAGTATTTT. Its protein is CASSLTGISTDTQYF.